Listed below are T cell receptor beta chains from one sample, sequenced in a study of CD8 T cells in Susac syndrome. Using its own MiXCR run on the immunoSEQ multiplex PCR reads, TCRdb lists one record per CDR3 protein. The top ten clones hold 0.093% of a sample with 200,000 or so distinct CDR3 sequences, about 95% of them seen once. The specimen was CD4+ T cells from PBMCs. Receptors originate from a human donor with multiple sclerosis. CDR3s include the opening cysteine and the closing phenylalanine or tryptophan. Each record gives: D gene, V gene, CDR3 length, J gene, clone size, CDR3 protein, CDR3 DNA. D genes are given only for firm matches. The size of a clone is reported for some rows only, either as once, few or many, or as a class for expanded clones.

TRBD1,TRBV7-8,15,TRBJ2-7,-,CASSPPGTGGREQYF,TGTGCCAGCAGCCCCCCCGGGACAGGGGGCCGGGAGCAGTACTTC
TRBD2,TRBV7-3,12,TRBJ2-7,few,CASSLPGGEQYF,TGTGCCAGCAGCTTACCGGGAGGCGAGCAGTACTTC
TRBD1,TRBV5-1,15,TRBJ2-5,-,CASSLRGGTQETQYF,TGCGCCAGCAGCTTGAGAGGGGGCACACAAGAGACCCAGTACTTC
TRBD1,TRBV12-3/TRBV12-4,15,TRBJ2-1,-,CASSLTGGNYNEQFF,TGTGCCAGCAGTTTAACAGGGGGCAACTACAATGAGCAGTTCTTC
TRBD2,TRBV29-1,15,TRBJ2-1,-,CSVRLAGESYNEQFF,TGCAGCGTTCGACTAGCGGGAGAGTCTTACAATGAGCAGTTCTTC
-,TRBV9,14,TRBJ2-5,-,CASSVDKFQETQYF,TGTGCCAGCAGCGTCGACAAGTTCCAAGAGACCCAGTACTTC
-,TRBV5-1,16,TRBJ2-1,-,CASSLEARAGNNEQFF,TGCGCCAGCAGCTTGGAGGCCCGCGCTGGTAACAATGAGCAGTTCTTC
-,TRBV20-1,12,TRBJ2-7,-,CSARDGIYEQYF,TGCAGTGCTCGGGACGGAATTTACGAGCAGTACTTC
-,TRBV27,12,TRBJ2-1,-,CASSGPYNEQFF,TGTGCCAGCTCCGGTCCCTACAATGAGCAGTTCTTC
-,TRBV20-1,13,TRBJ2-1,-,CSGGRAGRNEQFF,TGCAGTGGGGGTCGGGCGGGGAGGAATGAGCAGTTCTTC
-,TRBV9,14,TRBJ2-1,-,CASRPLSSYNEQFF,TGTGCCAGCAGACCACTGAGCTCCTACAATGAGCAGTTCTTC
-,TRBV18,15,TRBJ2-7,-,CASSPPQPNKDEQYF,TGTGCCAGCTCACCACCGCAGCCCAATAAGGACGAGCAGTACTTC
-,TRBV7-9,13,TRBJ1-1,-,CASTLLVDTEVFF,TGTGCCAGCACCCTGTTGGTGGACACTGAAGTTTTCTTT
-,TRBV11-1,14,TRBJ1-2,-,CASSLGNVRASYTF,TGTGCCAGCAGCTTAGGGAACGTTCGTGCGAGCTACACCTTC
-,TRBV3-1,15,TRBJ2-7,-,CASSRNSKASYEQYF,TGTGCCAGCAGCCGCAATTCGAAAGCATCCTACGAGCAGTACTTC
TRBD2,TRBV29-1,15,TRBJ2-1,once,CSVERLAGPESEQFF,TGCAGCGTTGAAAGACTAGCGGGTCCAGAATCGGAGCAGTTCTTC
TRBD2,TRBV9,15,TRBJ2-7,-,CASSVGLAGEYEQYF,TGTGCCAGCAGCGTAGGACTAGCGGGAGAATACGAGCAGTACTTC
-,TRBV30,17,TRBJ2-3,-,CAWSVRGGNRGTDTQYF,TGTGCCTGGAGTGTGAGGGGGGGAAATCGGGGCACAGATACGCAGTATTTT
TRBD2,TRBV24-1,16,TRBJ2-1,-,CATSEPGSGRQNEQFF,TGTGCCACCAGTGAGCCCGGTAGCGGGCGGCAGAATGAGCAGTTCTTC
-,TRBV7-2,12,TRBJ2-5,few,CASSLSRETQYF,TGTGCCAGCAGTTTATCCCGAGAGACCCAGTACTTC
-,TRBV20-1,12,TRBJ2-3,-,CSARESSDTQYF,TGCAGTGCTAGAGAGTCGTCAGATACGCAGTATTTT
-,TRBV20-1,15,TRBJ2-4,-,CSAIGFMIAKNIQYF,TGCAGTGCTATTGGTTTCATGATAGCCAAAAACATTCAGTACTTC
TRBD1,TRBV3-1,18,TRBJ1-5,-,CASSHFPPGQASNQPQHF,TGTGCCAGCAGCCACTTCCCTCCGGGACAGGCTAGCAATCAGCCCCAGCATTTT
-,TRBV30,12,TRBJ1-1,-,CAWKGWEGVAFF,TGTGCCTGGAAAGGGTGGGAGGGGGTAGCTTTCTTT
-,TRBV30,13,TRBJ2-1,-,CAWSGDNYNEQFF,TGTGCCTGGAGTGGAGACAACTACAATGAGCAGTTCTTC
-,TRBV7-9,12,TRBJ1-1,-,CASSITNTEAFF,TGTGCCAGCAGCATCACGAACACTGAAGCTTTCTTT
-,TRBV29-1,16,TRBJ2-1,-,CSVRRGGGGPMDEQFF,TGCAGCGTTAGACGAGGGGGCGGGGGCCCTATGGATGAGCAGTTCTTC
-,TRBV7-2,15,TRBJ2-4,-,CASSFRGSWRNIQYF,TGTGCCAGCAGCTTCAGGGGCAGCTGGCGGAACATTCAGTACTTC
TRBD1,TRBV23-1,21,TRBJ2-5,-,CASSLCLWCRTGGFSLETQYF,TGCGCCAGCAGTCTTTGTCTTTGGTGTCGGACAGGGGGCTTCAGTTTGGAGACCCAGTACTTC
TRBD1,TRBV4-1,15,TRBJ1-2,-,CASSFRGTGGYGYTF,TGCGCCAGCAGCTTCAGGGGGACAGGCGGGTATGGCTACACCTTC
-,TRBV6-5,15,TRBJ2-5,-,CASSIQGRGQETQYF,TGTGCCAGCAGTATACAGGGAAGGGGGCAAGAGACCCAGTACTTC
-,TRBV27,13,TRBJ2-5,-,CASWDGGYETQYF,TGTGCCAGCTGGGACGGCGGGTATGAGACCCAGTACTTC
-,TRBV2,11,TRBJ1-2,-,CASSEWARGTF,-
-,TRBV24-1,14,TRBJ2-3,-,CATSDPTSTDTQYF,TGTGCCACCAGTGATCCTACTAGCACAGATACGCAGTATTTT
-,TRBV20-1,10,TRBJ2-5,-,CSASGLAQYF,TGCAGTGCTAGTGGGTTGGCCCAGTACTTC
-,TRBV29-1,12,TRBJ1-2,-,CSVDLRAYGYTF,TGCAGCGTTGATCTCCGGGCTTATGGCTACACCTTC
TRBD2,TRBV5-6,14,TRBJ2-1,-,CASSLGLAGYEQFF,TGTGCCAGCAGTTTAGGACTAGCGGGGTATGAGCAGTTCTTC
TRBD1,TRBV5-1,14,TRBJ1-2,-,CASSLGQGTAGYTF,TGCGCCAGCAGCTTGGGACAGGGCACGGCTGGCTACACCTTC
TRBD2,TRBV30,18,TRBJ2-1,-,CAWRPRLAGRSSYNEQFF,TGTGCCTGGAGGCCTCGACTAGCGGGGCGTTCCTCCTACAATGAGCAGTTCTTC
TRBD1,TRBV27,12,TRBJ2-7,-,CASSFRTGEQYF,TGTGCCAGCAGTTTTAGGACAGGGGAACAGTACTTC
TRBD1,TRBV5-1,15,TRBJ2-7,-,CASSSGTVMTYEQYF,TGCGCCAGCAGCTCAGGGACAGTAATGACCTACGAGCAGTACTTC
TRBD1,TRBV9,16,TRBJ1-2,once,CASSVVPGQGRNGYTF,TGTGCCAGCAGCGTAGTACCGGGACAGGGCCGTAATGGCTACACCTTC
TRBD2,TRBV12-3/TRBV12-4,15,TRBJ2-1,-,CASSLVGRADNEQFF,TGTGCCAGCAGTTTAGTAGGGAGGGCCGACAATGAGCAGTTCTTC
-,TRBV7-9,10,TRBJ2-7,-,CASSPNEQYF,TGTGCCAGCAGCCCAAACGAGCAGTACTTC
TRBD1,TRBV5-1,15,TRBJ1-5,once,CASSLGQGPNQPQHF,TGCGCCAGCAGCTTGGGACAGGGACCCAATCAGCCCCAGCATTTT
-,TRBV27,14,TRBJ1-4,once,CASRSTGTNEKLFF,TGTGCCAGCAGATCCACAGGGACTAATGAAAAACTGTTTTTT
-,TRBV7-2,13,TRBJ2-7,-,CASSQPLNYEQYF,TGTGCCAGCAGCCAACCCCTGAACTACGAGCAGTACTTC
-,TRBV6-1,14,TRBJ2-3,-,CASTERISTDTQYF,TGTGCCAGTACCGAGCGGATTAGCACAGATACGCAGTATTTT
-,TRBV20-1,14,TRBJ1-2,-,CSAIPGPRGYGYTF,TGCAGTGCTATACCGGGCCCGCGGGGCTATGGCTACACCTTC
TRBD2,TRBV3-1,18,TRBJ2-3,-,CASSQDFELAGGTDTQYF,TGTGCCAGCAGCCAAGATTTCGAACTAGCGGGGGGCACAGATACGCAGTATTTT
-,TRBV13,15,TRBJ2-1,-,CASSLGGAGRAEQFF,TGTGCCAGCAGCTTAGGAGGAGCCGGGCGGGCTGAGCAGTTCTTC